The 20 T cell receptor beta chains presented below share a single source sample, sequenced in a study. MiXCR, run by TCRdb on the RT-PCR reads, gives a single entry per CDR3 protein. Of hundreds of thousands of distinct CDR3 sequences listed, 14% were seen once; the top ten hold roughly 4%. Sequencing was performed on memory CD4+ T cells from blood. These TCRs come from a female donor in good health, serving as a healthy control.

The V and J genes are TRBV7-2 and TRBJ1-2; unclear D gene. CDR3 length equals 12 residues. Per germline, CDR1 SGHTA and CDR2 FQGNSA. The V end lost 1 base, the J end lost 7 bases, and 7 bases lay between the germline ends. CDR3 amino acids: CASSLEIRGYTF. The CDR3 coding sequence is TGTGCCAGCAGCTTAGAGATTCGTGGCTACACCTTC.

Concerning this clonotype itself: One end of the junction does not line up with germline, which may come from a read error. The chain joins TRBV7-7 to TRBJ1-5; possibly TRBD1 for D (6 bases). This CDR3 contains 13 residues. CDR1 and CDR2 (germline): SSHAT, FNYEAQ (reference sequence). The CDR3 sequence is CASSADVGAPQHF. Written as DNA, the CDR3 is TGTGCTAGCAGCGCTGATGTGGGGGCGCCCCAGCATTTT. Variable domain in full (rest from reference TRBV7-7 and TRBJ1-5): GAGVSQSPRYKVTKRGQDVTLRCDPISSHATLYWYQQALGQGPEFLTYFNYEAQPDKSGLPSDRFSAERPEGSISTLTIQRTEQRDSAMYRCASSADVGAPQHFGDGTRLSIL.

CDR3 sequence: CAVGSGGLKQYF. The CDR3 nucleotides are TGTGCCGTGGGGAGCGGGGGACTAAAGCAGTACTTC. V usage is TRBV3-1 and J usage is TRBJ2-7; TRBD2 matches 8 bases. The germline V gene encodes CDR1 LGHDT and CDR2 YNNKEL (reference sequence). The CDR3 totals 12 residues. V trimming: 11 bases; J trimming: 8 bases; junction bases outside the gene matches: 11.

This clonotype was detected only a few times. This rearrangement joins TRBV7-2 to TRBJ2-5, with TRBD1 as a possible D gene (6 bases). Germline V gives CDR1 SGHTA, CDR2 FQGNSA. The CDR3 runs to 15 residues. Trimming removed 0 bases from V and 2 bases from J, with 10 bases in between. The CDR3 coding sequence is TGTGCCAGCAGCTTAGCTTGGCAGGGGCAAGAGACCCAGTACTTC. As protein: CASSLAWQGQETQYF. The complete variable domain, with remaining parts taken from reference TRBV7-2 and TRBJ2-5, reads GAGVSQSPSNKVTEKGKDVELRCDPISGHTALYWYRQSLGQGLEFLIYFQGNSAPDKSGLPSDRFSAERTGGSVSTLTIQRTQQEDSAVYLCASSLAWQGQETQYFGPGTRLLVL.

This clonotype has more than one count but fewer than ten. CDR3 bases: TGTGCCAGCAGTGCAGATTCGGGAGCTAGCGAGCAGTACTTC. This gives the protein CASSADSGASEQYF. This rearrangement joins TRBV28 to TRBJ2-7; TRBD2 might be the D (6 bases). Germline V gene data show CDR1 as MDHEN and CDR2 as SYDVKM. CDR3 length: 14 amino acids. V was cut by 5 bases and J by 6 bases, with 17 bases left in between.

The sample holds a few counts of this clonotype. CDR3 bases: TGTGCCAGCGGGACACTTATTATGGATGAGCAGTTCTTC. As protein: CASGTLIMDEQFF. This sequence joins TRBV28 and TRBJ2-1; weak D call: TRBD1 (6 bases). Trimming cost V 8 bases and J 8 bases, with 16 bases left between them. The CDR3 is 13 amino acids. The V gene's germline CDR1 is MDHEN and CDR2 SYDVKM.

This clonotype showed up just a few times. The CDR3 loop is CASSESGPKNIQYF. The CDR3 DNA reads TGTGCCAGCAGTGAGTCGGGACCAAAAAACATTCAGTACTTC. This chain connects TRBV6-1 to TRBJ2-4; D tentatively fits TRBD1 or TRBD2 (5 bases each). Trimming left V 3 bases short and J 4 bases short, with 10 bases between. Germline values: CDR1 MNHNS, CDR2 SASEGT. The CDR3 covers 14 residues.

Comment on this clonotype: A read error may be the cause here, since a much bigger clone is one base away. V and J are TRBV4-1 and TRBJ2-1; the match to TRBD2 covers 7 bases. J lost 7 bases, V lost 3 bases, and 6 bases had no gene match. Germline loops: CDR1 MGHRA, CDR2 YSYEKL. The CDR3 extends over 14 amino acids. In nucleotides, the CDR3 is TGCGCCAGCAGCCATTGGGAGGGCTGGAATGAGCAGTTCTTC. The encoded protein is CASSHWEGWNEQFF.

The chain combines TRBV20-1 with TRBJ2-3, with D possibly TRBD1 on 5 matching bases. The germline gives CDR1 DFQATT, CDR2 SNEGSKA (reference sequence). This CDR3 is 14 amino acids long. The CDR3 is CSRALRKGADTQYF. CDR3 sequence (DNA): TGCAGCAGGGCCCTAAGGAAAGGTGCAGATACGCAGTATTTT.

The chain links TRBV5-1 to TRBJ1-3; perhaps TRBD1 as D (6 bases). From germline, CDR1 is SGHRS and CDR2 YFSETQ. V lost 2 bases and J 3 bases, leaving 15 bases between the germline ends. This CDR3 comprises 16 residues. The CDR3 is CASSLSGAIFGNTIYF. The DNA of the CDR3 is TGCGCCAGCAGCTTATCGGGGGCGATCTTTGGAAACACCATATATTTT.

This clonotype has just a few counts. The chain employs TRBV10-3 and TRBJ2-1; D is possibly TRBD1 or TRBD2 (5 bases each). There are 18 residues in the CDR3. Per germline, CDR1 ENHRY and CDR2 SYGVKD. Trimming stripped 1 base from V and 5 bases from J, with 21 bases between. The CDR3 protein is CAISEWTRGGKPNNEQFF. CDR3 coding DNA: TGTGCCATCAGTGAGTGGACGAGGGGCGGCAAACCCAACAATGAGCAGTTCTTC.

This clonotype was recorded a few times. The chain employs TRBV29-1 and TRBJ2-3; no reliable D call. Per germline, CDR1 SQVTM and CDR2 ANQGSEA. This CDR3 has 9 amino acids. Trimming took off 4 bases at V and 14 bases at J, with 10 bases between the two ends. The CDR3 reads CSVAVCRYF. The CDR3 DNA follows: TGCAGCGTTGCTGTCTGTCGGTATTTT.

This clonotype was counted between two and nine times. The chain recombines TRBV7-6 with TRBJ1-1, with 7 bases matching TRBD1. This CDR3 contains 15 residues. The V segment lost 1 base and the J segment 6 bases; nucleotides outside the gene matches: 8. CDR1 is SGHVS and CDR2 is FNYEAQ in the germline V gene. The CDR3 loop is CASSLGDSGRAEAFF. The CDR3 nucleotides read TGTGCCAGCAGCTTAGGGGACAGCGGCCGCGCTGAAGCTTTCTTT.

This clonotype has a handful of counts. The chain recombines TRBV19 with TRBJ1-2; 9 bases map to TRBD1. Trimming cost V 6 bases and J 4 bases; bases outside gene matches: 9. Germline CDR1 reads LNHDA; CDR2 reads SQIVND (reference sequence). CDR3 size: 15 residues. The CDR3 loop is CASSLTGGSGYGYTF. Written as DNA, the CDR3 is TGTGCCAGTAGCTTGACAGGGGGATCCGGCTATGGCTACACCTTC. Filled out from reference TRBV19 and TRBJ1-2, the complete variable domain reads DGGITQSPKYLFRKEGQNVTLSCEQNLNHDAMYWYRQDPGQGLRLIYYSQIVNDFQKGDIAEGYSVSREKKESFPLTVTSAQKNPTAFYLCASSLTGGSGYGYTFGSGTRLTVV.

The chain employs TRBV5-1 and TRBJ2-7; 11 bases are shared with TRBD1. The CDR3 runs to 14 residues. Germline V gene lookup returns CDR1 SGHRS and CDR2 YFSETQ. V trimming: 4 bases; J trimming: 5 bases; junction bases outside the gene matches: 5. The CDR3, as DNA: TGCGCCAGCAGCCCACGGGACAGGGGGGACGAGCAGTACTTC. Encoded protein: CASSPRDRGDEQYF.

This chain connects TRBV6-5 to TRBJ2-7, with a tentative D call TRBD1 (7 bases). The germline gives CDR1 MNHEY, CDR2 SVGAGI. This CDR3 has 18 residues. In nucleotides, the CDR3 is TGTGTTAGCAGTCCCCACTCCCCGACAGGGCCTAAGGGAGGCGAGCAGTACTTC. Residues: CVSSPHSPTGPKGGEQYF.

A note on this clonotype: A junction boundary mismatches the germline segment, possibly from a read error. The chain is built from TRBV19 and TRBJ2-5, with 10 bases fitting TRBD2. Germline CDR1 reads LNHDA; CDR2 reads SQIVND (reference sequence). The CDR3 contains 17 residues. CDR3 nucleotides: TGTGCCACCACCGGAGCGGGAGGGCCCGACGCCGGGGAGACCCAGTGCTTC. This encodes CATTGAGGPDAGETQCF.

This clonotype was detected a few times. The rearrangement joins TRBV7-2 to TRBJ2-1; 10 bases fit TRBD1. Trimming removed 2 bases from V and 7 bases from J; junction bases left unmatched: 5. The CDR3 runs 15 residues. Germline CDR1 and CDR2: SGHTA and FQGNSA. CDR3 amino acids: CASSLSDRGSNEQFF. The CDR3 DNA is TGTGCCAGCAGCTTATCGGACAGGGGGTCGAATGAGCAGTTCTTC.

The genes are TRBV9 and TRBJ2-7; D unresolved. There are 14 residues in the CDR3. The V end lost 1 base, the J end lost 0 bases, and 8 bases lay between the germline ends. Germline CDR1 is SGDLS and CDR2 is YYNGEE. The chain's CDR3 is CASSVKGSSYEQYF. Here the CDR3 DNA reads TGTGCCAGCAGCGTAAAGGGTAGCTCCTACGAGCAGTACTTC. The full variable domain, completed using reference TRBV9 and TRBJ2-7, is DSGVTQTPKHLITATGQRVTLRCSPRSGDLSVYWYQQSLDQGLQFLIQYYNGEERAKGNILERFSAQQFPDLHSELNLSSLELGDSALYFCASSVKGSSYEQYFGPGTRLTVT.

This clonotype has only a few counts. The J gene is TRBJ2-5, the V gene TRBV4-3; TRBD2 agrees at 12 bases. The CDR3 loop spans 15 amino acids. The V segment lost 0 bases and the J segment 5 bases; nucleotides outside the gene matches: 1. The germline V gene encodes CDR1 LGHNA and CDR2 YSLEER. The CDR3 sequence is CASSQETSGRETQYF. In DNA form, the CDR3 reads TGCGCCAGCAGCCAAGAAACTAGCGGGAGGGAGACCCAGTACTTC.